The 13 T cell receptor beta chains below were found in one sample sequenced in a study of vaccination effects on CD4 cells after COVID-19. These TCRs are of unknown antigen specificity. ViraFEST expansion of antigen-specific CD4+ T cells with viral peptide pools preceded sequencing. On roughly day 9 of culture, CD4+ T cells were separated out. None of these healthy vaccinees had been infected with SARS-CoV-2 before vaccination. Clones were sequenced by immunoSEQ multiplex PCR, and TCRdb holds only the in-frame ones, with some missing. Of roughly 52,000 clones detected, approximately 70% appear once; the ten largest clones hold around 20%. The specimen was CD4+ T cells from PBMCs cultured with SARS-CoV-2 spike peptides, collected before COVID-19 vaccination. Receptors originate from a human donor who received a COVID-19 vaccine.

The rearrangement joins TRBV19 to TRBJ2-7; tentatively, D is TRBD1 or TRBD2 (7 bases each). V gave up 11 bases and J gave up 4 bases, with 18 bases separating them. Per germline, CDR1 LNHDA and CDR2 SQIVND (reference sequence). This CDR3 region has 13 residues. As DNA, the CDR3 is TGTGCCTCAAACCACAGGGGAGGGTACGAGCAGTACTTC. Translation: CASNHRGGYEQYF.

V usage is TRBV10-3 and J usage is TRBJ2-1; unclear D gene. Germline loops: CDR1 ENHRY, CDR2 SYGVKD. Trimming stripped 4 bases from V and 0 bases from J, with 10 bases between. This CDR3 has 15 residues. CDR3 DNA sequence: TGTGCCATCAGTGGGACCCTTGTCTCCTACAATGAGCAGTTCTTC. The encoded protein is CAISGTLVSYNEQFF.

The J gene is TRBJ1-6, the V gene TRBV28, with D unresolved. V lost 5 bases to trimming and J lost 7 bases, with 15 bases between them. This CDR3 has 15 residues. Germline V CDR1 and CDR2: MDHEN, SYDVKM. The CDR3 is CASSRPRGLNSPLHF. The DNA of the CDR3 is TGTGCCAGCAGTCGCCCCAGAGGGCTCAATTCACCCCTCCACTTT.

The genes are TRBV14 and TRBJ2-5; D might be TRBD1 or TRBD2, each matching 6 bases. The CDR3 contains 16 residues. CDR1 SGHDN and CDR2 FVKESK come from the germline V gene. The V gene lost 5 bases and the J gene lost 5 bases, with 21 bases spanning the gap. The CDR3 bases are TGTGCCAGCAGCTCCTTTCCGGGGGCCCTCCGTGAGACCCAGTACTTC. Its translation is CASSSFPGALRETQYF.

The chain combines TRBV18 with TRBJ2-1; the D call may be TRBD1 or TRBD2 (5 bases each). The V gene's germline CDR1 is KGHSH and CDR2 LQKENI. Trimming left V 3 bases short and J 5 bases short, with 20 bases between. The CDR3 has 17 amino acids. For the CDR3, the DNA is TGTGCCAGCTCACCCGGAGTTTGGGGGAGAGGGAACAATGAGCAGTTCTTC. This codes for CASSPGVWGRGNNEQFF.

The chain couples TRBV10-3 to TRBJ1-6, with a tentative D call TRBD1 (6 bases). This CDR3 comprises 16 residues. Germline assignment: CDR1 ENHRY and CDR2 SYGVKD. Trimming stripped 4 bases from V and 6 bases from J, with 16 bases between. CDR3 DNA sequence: TGTGCCATCAGTGGACAGGAGGGGATCCGTAATTCACCCCTCCACTTT. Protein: CAISGQEGIRNSPLHF.

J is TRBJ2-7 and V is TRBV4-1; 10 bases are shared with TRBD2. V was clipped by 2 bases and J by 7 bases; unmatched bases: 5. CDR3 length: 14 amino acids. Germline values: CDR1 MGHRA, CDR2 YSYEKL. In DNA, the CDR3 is TGCGCCAGCAGCCAACTAGCGGGAGTATATGAGCAGTACTTC. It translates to CASSQLAGVYEQYF.

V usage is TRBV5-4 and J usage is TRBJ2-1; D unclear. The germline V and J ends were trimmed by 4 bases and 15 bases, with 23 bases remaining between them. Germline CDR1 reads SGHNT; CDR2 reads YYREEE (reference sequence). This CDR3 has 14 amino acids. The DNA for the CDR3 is TGTGCCAGCAGCCCCAGAGAGACCCCTACGGGCTGGTTCTTC. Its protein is CASSPRETPTGWFF.

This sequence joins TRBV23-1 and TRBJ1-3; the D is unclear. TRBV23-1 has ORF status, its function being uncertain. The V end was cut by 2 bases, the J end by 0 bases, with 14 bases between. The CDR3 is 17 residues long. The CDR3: CASSQPRYHSSGNTIYF. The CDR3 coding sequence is TGCGCCAGCAGTCAACCCAGGTACCACTCCTCTGGAAACACCATATATTTT.

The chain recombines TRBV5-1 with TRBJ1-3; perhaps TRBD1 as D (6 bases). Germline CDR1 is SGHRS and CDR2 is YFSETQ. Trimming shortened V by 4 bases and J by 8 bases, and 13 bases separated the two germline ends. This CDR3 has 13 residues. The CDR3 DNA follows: TGCGCCAGCAGCCTCGGACAGAGGGACACCATATATTTT. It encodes CASSLGQRDTIYF.

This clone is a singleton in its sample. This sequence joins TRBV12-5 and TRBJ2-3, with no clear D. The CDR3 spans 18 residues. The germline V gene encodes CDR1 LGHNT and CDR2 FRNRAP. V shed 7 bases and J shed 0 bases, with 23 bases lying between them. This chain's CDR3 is CASVPSPGVDTSTDTQYF. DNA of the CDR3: TGTGCTAGTGTTCCCTCCCCTGGTGTAGATACTAGCACAGATACGCAGTATTTT.

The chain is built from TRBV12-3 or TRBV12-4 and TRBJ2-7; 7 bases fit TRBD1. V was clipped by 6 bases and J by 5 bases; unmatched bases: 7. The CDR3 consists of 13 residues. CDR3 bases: TGTGCCAGCAGGACAGGGAAGAGGAACGAGCAGTACTTC. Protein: CASRTGKRNEQYF.

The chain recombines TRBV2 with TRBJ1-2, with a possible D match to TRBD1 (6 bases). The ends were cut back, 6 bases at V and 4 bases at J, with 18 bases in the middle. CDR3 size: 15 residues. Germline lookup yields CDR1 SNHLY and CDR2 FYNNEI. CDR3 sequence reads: CASRREPTGGYGYTF. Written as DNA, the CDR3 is TGTGCCAGCAGGAGGGAGCCGACAGGAGGCTATGGCTACACCTTC.